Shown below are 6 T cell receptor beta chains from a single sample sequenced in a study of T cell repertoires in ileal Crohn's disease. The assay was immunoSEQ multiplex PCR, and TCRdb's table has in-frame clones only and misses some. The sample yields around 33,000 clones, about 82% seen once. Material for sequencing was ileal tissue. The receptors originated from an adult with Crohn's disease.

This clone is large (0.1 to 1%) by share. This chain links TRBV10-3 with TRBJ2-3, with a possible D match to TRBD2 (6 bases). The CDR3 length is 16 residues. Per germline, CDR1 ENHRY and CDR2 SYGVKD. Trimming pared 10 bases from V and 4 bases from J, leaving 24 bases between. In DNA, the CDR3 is TGTGCCACCCACCGGGAGCCACCCCAACGGGCAGATACGCAGTATTTT. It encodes CATHREPPQRADTQYF.

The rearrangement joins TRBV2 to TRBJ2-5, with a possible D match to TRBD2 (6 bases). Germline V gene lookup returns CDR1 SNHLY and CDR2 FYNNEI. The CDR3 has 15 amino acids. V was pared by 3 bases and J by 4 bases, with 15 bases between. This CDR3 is CASSDFERGGETQYF. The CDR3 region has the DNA TGTGCCAGCAGTGATTTTGAAAGGGGAGGAGAGACCCAGTACTTC.

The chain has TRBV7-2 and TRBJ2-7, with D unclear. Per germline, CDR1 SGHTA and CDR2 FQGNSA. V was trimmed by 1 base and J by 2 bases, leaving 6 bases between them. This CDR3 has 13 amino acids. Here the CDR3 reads CASSLVPAYEQYF. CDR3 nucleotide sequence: TGTGCCAGCAGCTTAGTGCCGGCCTACGAGCAGTACTTC.

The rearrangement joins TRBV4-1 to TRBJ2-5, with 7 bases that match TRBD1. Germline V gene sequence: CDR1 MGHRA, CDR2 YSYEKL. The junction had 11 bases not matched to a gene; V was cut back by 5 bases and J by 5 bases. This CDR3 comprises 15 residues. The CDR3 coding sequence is TGCGCCAGCAGCTCCCGGGACAGTGGTTTTGAGACCCAGTACTTC. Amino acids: CASSSRDSGFETQYF.

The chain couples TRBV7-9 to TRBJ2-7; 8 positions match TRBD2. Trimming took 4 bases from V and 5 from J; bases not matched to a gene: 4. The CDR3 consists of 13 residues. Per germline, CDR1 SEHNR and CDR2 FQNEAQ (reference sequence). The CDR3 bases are TGTGCCAGCAGCTCAGCCGGGGGGGACGAGCAGTACTTC. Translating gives CASSSAGGDEQYF.

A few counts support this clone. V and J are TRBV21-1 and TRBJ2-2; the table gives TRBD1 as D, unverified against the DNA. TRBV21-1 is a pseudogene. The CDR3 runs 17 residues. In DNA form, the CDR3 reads TGTGCCAGCAGCAAAGTACGGGACAATTTGAACACCGGGGAGCTGTTTTTT. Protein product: CASSKVRDNLNTGELFF.